This note documents a single T cell receptor beta chain sequence. The antigen is undetermined. The method was immunoSEQ multiplex PCR; TCRdb's version includes in-frame clones alone and lacks a portion of them. The sample shows around 560,000 clones, approximately 95% of them seen only once. Cells designated naive CD8 were CD45RO-negative and were positively selected for CCR7, with terminally differentiated effector memory CD45RA+ cells excluded. Caucasian adults living in Nashville, Tennessee, provided all samples. The data were obtained in a study of shared clonotypes between healthy human individuals. Whole-study findings and limits: It was observed that roughly 5% of naive CD4 clonotypes were shared across several donors.

CDR3 length: 14 residues. With 5 bases clipped from V and 8 bases from J, the junction kept 6 bases outside the gene matches. Per the germline V gene, CDR1 is MDHEN and CDR2 is SYDVKM. Sequencing was performed on naive CD8+ T cells sorted from blood. The receptor's source is a woman between 25 and 40 years old in good health. This chain links TRBV28 with TRBJ1-6; 7 bases align to TRBD1. The CDR3 DNA reads as TGTGCCAGCAGTCACGGGGGACAGTATTCACCCCTCCACTTT. Its protein product is CASSHGGQYSPLHF.